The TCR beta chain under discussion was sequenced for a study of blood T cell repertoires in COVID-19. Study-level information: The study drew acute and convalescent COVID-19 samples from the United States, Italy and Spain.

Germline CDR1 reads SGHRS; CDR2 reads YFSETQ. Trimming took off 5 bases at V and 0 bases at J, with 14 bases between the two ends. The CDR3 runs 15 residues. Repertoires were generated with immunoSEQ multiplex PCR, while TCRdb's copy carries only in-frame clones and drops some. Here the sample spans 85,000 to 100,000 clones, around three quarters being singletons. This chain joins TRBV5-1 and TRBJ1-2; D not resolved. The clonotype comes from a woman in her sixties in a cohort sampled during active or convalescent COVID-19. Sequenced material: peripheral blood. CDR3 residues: CASSPTVMANYGYTF. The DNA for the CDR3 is TGCGCCAGCAGTCCAACAGTTATGGCTAACTATGGCTACACCTTC.